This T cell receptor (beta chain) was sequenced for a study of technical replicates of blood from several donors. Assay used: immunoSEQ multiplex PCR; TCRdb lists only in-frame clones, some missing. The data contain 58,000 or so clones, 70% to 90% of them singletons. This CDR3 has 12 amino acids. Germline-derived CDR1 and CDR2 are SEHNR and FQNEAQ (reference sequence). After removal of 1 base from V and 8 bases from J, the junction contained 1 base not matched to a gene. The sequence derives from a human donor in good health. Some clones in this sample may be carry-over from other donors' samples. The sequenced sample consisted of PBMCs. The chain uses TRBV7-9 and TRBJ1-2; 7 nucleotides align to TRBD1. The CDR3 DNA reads TGTGCCAGCAGCTTAGAACAGGGGGGCTACACCTTC. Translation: CASSLEQGGYTF.